The 28 T cell receptor beta chains below come from one sample, sequenced in a study of response to subunit inactivated influenza vaccine. TCRdb used MiXCR to reprocess the RT-PCR reads, holding one entry per CDR3 protein. The sample contains 560,000 or so distinct CDR3 sequences, roughly 8.2% of which appear only once. Specimen: PBMCs from blood, collected roughly 24 months after vaccination. The source of these receptors is a man between 50 and 69 years old who received an inactivated influenza vaccine.

This clonotype was found many times. The chain is built from TRBV12-3 or TRBV12-4 and TRBJ2-5; 9 bases align to TRBD1. The V gene end was trimmed by 7 bases and the J gene end by 5 bases; junction bases not matched to a gene: 8. The CDR3 contains 14 residues. The CDR3 is CASKITGGAETQYF. In nucleotides, the CDR3 is TGTGCCAGCAAGATAACAGGGGGCGCTGAGACCCAGTACTTC.

At least ten counts were recorded for this clonotype. V gene TRBV20-1 combines with J gene TRBJ2-1, with 8 bases that match TRBD2. CDR3 length: 13 residues. The germline V gene has CDR1 DFQATT and CDR2 SNEGSKA (reference sequence). J was trimmed by 9 bases and V by 6 bases; bases with no gene match: 10. CDR3 in DNA: TGCAGTGCACCGGGACTAGTTGAGGGTGAGCAGTTCTTC. Its translation is CSAPGLVEGEQFF.

This clonotype was seen repeatedly, ten times or more. The chain couples TRBV7-6 to TRBJ1-3; no firm D call. There are 14 residues in the CDR3. Germline loops: CDR1 SGHVS, CDR2 FNYEAQ. V was clipped by 6 bases and J by 0 bases, with 9 bases between them. Here the CDR3 reads CASSRTDSGNTIYF. For the CDR3, the DNA is TGTGCCAGCAGTCGGACGGACTCTGGAAACACCATATATTTT.

This clonotype has a handful of counts. The chain is built from TRBV5-6 and TRBJ1-1; the D is unclear. There are 12 residues in the CDR3. In germline, CDR1 is SGHDT, CDR2 YYEEEE. Trimming pared 4 bases from V and 0 bases from J, leaving 4 bases between. The CDR3 region is CASSKVNTEAFF. The DNA of the CDR3 is TGTGCCAGCAGCAAAGTGAACACTGAAGCTTTCTTT.

This chain uses TRBV7-9 with TRBJ2-1, with 9 bases aligning to TRBD2. Per the germline V gene, CDR1 is SEHNR and CDR2 is FQNEAQ (reference sequence). V was clipped by 5 bases and J by 8 bases; unmatched bases: 13. CDR3 size: 16 residues. The CDR3 is CASSPRASGMSDEQFF. CDR3 nucleotide sequence: TGTGCCAGCAGCCCTCGAGCTAGCGGGATGTCGGATGAGCAGTTCTTC.

The V and J genes are TRBV10-1 and TRBJ1-1; 7 bases are a match to TRBD1. The CDR3 spans 13 residues. The V segment lost 9 bases and the J segment 3 bases; nucleotides outside the gene matches: 7. Germline V CDR1 and CDR2: WNHNN, SYGVQD (reference sequence). The CDR3 reads CASATGIDTEAFF. The CDR3 DNA follows: TGCGCCAGTGCGACAGGGATAGACACTGAAGCTTTCTTT.

In its sample, this clonotype was seen a few times. V usage is TRBV7-2 and J usage is TRBJ2-1; 9 bases are shared with TRBD1. Germline V gene data show CDR1 as SGHTA and CDR2 as FQGNSA. V trimming: 5 bases; J trimming: 9 bases; junction bases outside the gene matches: 8. This CDR3 comprises 14 residues. Here the CDR3 reads CASSPGQGLGEQFF. The CDR3 region has the DNA TGTGCCAGCAGCCCGGGACAGGGACTCGGTGAGCAGTTCTTC.

The chain's CDR3 is CASSGAGGGNTEAFF. CDR3 nucleotide sequence: TGTGCCAGCAGTGGTGCAGGGGGTGGGAACACTGAAGCTTTCTTT. The rearrangement joins TRBV2 to TRBJ1-1; 7 nucleotides match TRBD1. The CDR3 is made up of 15 amino acids. The V gene end was trimmed by 4 bases and the J gene end by 1 base; junction bases not matched to a gene: 6. Germline V gene data show CDR1 as SNHLY and CDR2 as FYNNEI.

V and J are TRBV12-3 or TRBV12-4 and TRBJ1-3, with D unclear. Trimming cost V 5 bases and J 7 bases, with 6 bases left between them. This CDR3 has 11 amino acids. CDR3 sequence reads: CASSPYNTIYF. The CDR3 coding sequence is TGTGCCAGCAGTCCGTACAACACCATATATTTT.

CDR3 in amino acids: CATSRAVAPSETQYF. In DNA form, the CDR3 reads TGTGCCACCAGCAGAGCGGTTGCACCGTCAGAGACCCAGTACTTC. The V gene is TRBV15, the J gene TRBJ2-5; no clear D. The CDR3 consists of 15 residues. Germline V CDR1 and CDR2: LNHNV, YYDKDF (reference sequence). Trimming took off 1 base at V and 4 bases at J, with 13 bases between the two ends. The complete variable domain, with remaining parts taken from reference TRBV15 and TRBJ2-5, reads DAMVIQNPRYQVTQFGKPVTLSCSQTLNHNVMYWYQQKSSQAPKLLFHYYDKDFNNEADTPDNFQSRRPNTSFCFLDIRSPGLGDTAMYLCATSRAVAPSETQYFGPGTRLLVL.

The table lists this clonotype with a few counts. The V and J genes are TRBV20-1 and TRBJ1-5; possible D gene TRBD1, 5 bases. The germline gives CDR1 DFQATT, CDR2 SNEGSKA (reference sequence). CDR3 size: 14 residues. V gave up 0 bases and J gave up 6 bases, with 12 bases separating them. The CDR3 reads CSARDGQGGQPQHF. The CDR3 nucleotides are TGCAGTGCTAGAGATGGTCAGGGCGGTCAGCCCCAGCATTTT.

This clonotype was seen only a few times. This chain uses TRBV18 with TRBJ2-1, with 8 bases aligning to TRBD1. With V trimmed by 6 bases and J by 3 bases, 10 bases remained unmatched. Germline loops: CDR1 KGHSH, CDR2 LQKENI. There are 16 residues in the CDR3. The chain's CDR3 is CASSYGQGILYNEQFF. CDR3 bases: TGTGCCAGCTCGTATGGACAGGGTATTCTCTACAATGAGCAGTTCTTC. Together with reference TRBV18 and TRBJ2-1, the CDR3 gives the full variable domain: NAGVMQNPRHLVRRRGQEARLRCSPMKGHSHVYWYRQLPEEGLKFMVYLQKENIIDESGMPKERFSAEFPKEGPSILRIQQVVRGDSAAYFCASSYGQGILYNEQFFGPGTRLTVL.

About this clonotype itself: A much larger clone differs from this one at a single base, so this may be a read error. The V gene is TRBV6-5, the J gene TRBJ2-1, with 9 bases lining up with TRBD1. This CDR3 contains 18 residues. In germline, CDR1 is MNHEY, CDR2 SVGAGI. After removal of 7 bases from V and 9 bases from J, the junction contained 22 bases not matched to a gene. CDR3 coding DNA: TGTGCCAGCACTTTATGGAGGGTCCGGGACAGGGAGGGTAGTGAGCAGTTCTTC. Translation gives CASTLWRVRDREGSEQFF.

This clonotype appeared many times. CDR3 DNA: TGCAGCGCGAATCGGCAGAGCCCCCGTGAGCAGTTCTTC. It codes for CSANRQSPREQFF. The rearrangement links TRBV29-1 to TRBJ2-1; D remains unclear. V was shortened by 7 bases and J by 9 bases, with 19 bases between the two germline ends. Germline CDR1 SQVTM, CDR2 ANQGSEA. This CDR3 has 13 residues.

This clonotype was seen only a few times. The V and J genes are TRBV20-1 and TRBJ1-1; D not certain. This CDR3 comprises 14 residues. Trimming stripped 6 bases from V and 4 bases from J, with 18 bases between. In germline, CDR1 is DFQATT, CDR2 SNEGSKA (reference sequence). This CDR3 reads CSAVREVIVTEAFF. The CDR3 region has the DNA TGCAGTGCCGTCCGTGAAGTAATAGTCACTGAAGCTTTCTTT.

This clonotype was recorded a few times. The chain has TRBV30 and TRBJ1-5; D is undetermined. Deletions cut 4 bases from V and 2 bases from J, with 18 bases between. The CDR3 has 16 amino acids. CDR1 and CDR2 from the germline V gene are GTSNPN and SVGIG (reference sequence). The CDR3 region has the DNA TGTGCCTGGACAGGCGAAGGAGCCCCCGGCAATCAGCCCCAGCATTTT. It specifies CAWTGEGAPGNQPQHF.

This clonotype turned up a few times. The genes are TRBV5-1 and TRBJ2-7; the match to TRBD1 covers 8 bases. V was clipped by 4 bases and J by 2 bases; unmatched bases: 8. CDR1 SGHRS and CDR2 YFSETQ come from the germline V gene. The CDR3 is 15 residues long. CDR3 nucleotide sequence: TGCGCCAGCAGCGCGGAGCCGGGACAGGCCTACGAGCAGTACTTC. Amino acid sequence: CASSAEPGQAYEQYF.

The CDR3 DNA is TGCAGTACTCCGGGTCTCGCGAACACCGGGGAGCTGTTTTTT. It yields the protein CSTPGLANTGELFF. The chain joins TRBV20-1 to TRBJ2-2; D is unclear. The germline CDR1 and CDR2 sequences are DFQATT and SNEGSKA (reference sequence). The V and J ends lost 8 bases and 0 bases respectively, with 13 bases between them. This CDR3 spans 14 amino acids.

This clonotype was counted a few times. V usage is TRBV30 and J usage is TRBJ2-1; D gene ambiguous. The CDR3 has 15 amino acids. The ends were cut back, 4 bases at V and 0 bases at J, with 13 bases in the middle. Germline V gene lookup returns CDR1 GTSNPN and CDR2 SVGIG (reference sequence). The CDR3 loop is CAWTAGGNSYNEQFF. The DNA of the CDR3 is TGTGCCTGGACCGCCGGCGGCAACTCCTACAATGAGCAGTTCTTC. Looking up the rest from reference TRBV30 and TRBJ2-1 gives the full variable domain: SQTIHQWPATLVQPVGSPLSLECTVEGTSNPNLYWYRQAAGRGLQLLFYSVGIGQISSEVPQNLSASRPQDRQFILSSKKLLLSDSGFYLCAWTAGGNSYNEQFFGPGTRLTVL.

This clonotype was counted at least ten times. The chain has TRBV7-9 and TRBJ1-5; D is undetermined. Germline CDR1 reads SEHNR; CDR2 reads FQNEAQ (reference sequence). The CDR3 covers 13 residues. V was shortened by 5 bases and J by 5 bases, with 10 bases between the two germline ends. In nucleotides, the CDR3 is TGTGCCAGCAGCGCCCAGTCCGATCAGCCCCAGCATTTT. The encoded protein is CASSAQSDQPQHF. The complete variable domain, with remaining parts taken from reference TRBV7-9 and TRBJ1-5, reads DTGVSQNPRHKITKRGQNVTFRCDPISEHNRLYWYRQTLGQGPEFLTYFQNEAQLEKSRLLSDRFSAERPKGSFSTLEIQRTEQGDSAMYLCASSAQSDQPQHFGDGTRLSIL.

The sample holds a few counts of this clonotype. The chain recombines TRBV4-2 with TRBJ1-4; D uncertain. Between the trimmed V and J ends, which lost 1 base and 6 bases, there was a span of 9 bases. CDR3 size: 14 residues. CDR1 is LGHNA, CDR2 YNFKEQ, per germline. CDR3 amino acids: CASSQVAGDEKLFF. In DNA, the CDR3 is TGTGCCAGCAGCCAAGTAGCCGGAGATGAAAAACTGTTTTTT.

This clonotype was picked up a small number of times. The chain is built from TRBV14 and TRBJ2-1; possibly TRBD2 for D (5 bases). V dropped 2 bases and J dropped 0 bases, with 11 bases sitting between them. CDR1 SGHDN and CDR2 FVKESK come from the germline V gene. CDR3 length: 16 amino acids. CDR3 sequence: CASSQFSGSSYNEQFF. The CDR3, as DNA: TGTGCCAGCAGCCAATTCTCTGGGAGCTCCTACAATGAGCAGTTCTTC.

This clonotype occurred a few times. The genes are TRBV20-1 and TRBJ1-4; 8 nucleotides match TRBD1. Trimming cost V 6 bases and J 6 bases; bases outside gene matches: 9. The CDR3 loop spans 14 amino acids. Looked up from germline, CDR1 is DFQATT and CDR2 is SNEGSKA (reference sequence). The CDR3 DNA is TGCAGTGCGCGGGAGCGGACAGGGTATGAAAAACTGTTTTTT. Residues: CSARERTGYEKLFF.

About this clonotype: A read error may produce the germline difference seen at one junction end. The CDR3 region is CASSTRQGALSF. The CDR3 nucleotides are TGTGCCAGCAGCACCCGACAGGGGGCGTTAAGTTTT. The chain joins TRBV3-1 to TRBJ1-3; 10 bases are a match to TRBD1. Germline-derived CDR1 and CDR2 are LGHDT and YNNKEL (reference sequence). This CDR3 is 12 amino acids long.

The CDR3 region has the DNA TGCGCCAGCAGCGCCGCTCGGGACCGGGCACCCCCCGGGGAGCTGTTTTTT. It codes for CASSAARDRAPPGELFF. The gene calls are TRBV4-3 and TRBJ2-2, with D tentatively TRBD1 or TRBD2 (5 bases each). Germline CDR1 LGHNA, CDR2 YSLEER. CDR3 length: 17 amino acids. V lost 5 bases, J lost 6 bases, and 22 bases lay in between.

This chain uses TRBV4-2 with TRBJ1-2; D remains unclear. The CDR3 is 13 amino acids. V gave up 5 bases and J gave up 2 bases, with 9 bases separating them. Germline lookup yields CDR1 LGHNA and CDR2 YNFKEQ. CDR3 nucleotide sequence: TGTGCCAGCAGCACCACCGAGAACTATGGCTACACCTTC. Amino acids: CASSTTENYGYTF.

V is TRBV7-2 and J is TRBJ2-5; 13 positions match TRBD2. Germline V gene data show CDR1 as SGHTA and CDR2 as FQGNSA. CDR3 length: 17 amino acids. V trimming: 1 base; J trimming: 4 bases; junction bases outside the gene matches: 6. CDR3 sequence reads: CASSLVLAGGPRETQYF. CDR3 coding DNA: TGTGCCAGCAGCTTAGTACTAGCGGGAGGGCCCCGAGAGACCCAGTACTTC. Full variable domain (remainder filled in from reference TRBV7-2 and TRBJ2-5): GAGVSQSPSNKVTEKGKDVELRCDPISGHTALYWYRQSLGQGLEFLIYFQGNSAPDKSGLPSDRFSAERTGGSVSTLTIQRTQQEDSAVYLCASSLVLAGGPRETQYFGPGTRLLVL.

This clonotype has a count of ten or more. The chain combines TRBV3-1 with TRBJ2-7; maybe TRBD2 (6 bases). Deletions cut 4 bases from V and 9 bases from J, with 16 bases between. CDR3 length: 13 amino acids. Germline V gene lookup returns CDR1 LGHDT and CDR2 YNNKEL (reference sequence). For the CDR3, the DNA is TGTGCCAGCAGCCTCGGGGGAAACTCGGGGCAGTACTTC. It is translated as CASSLGGNSGQYF.